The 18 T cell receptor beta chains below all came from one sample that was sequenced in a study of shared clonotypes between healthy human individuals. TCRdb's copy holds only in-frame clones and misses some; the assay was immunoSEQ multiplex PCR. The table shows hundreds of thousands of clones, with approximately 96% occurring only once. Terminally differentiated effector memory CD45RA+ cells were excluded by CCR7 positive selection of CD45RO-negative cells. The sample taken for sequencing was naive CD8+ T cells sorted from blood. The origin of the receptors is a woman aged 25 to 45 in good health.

Written as DNA, the CDR3 is TGTGCCAGCAGCGTAGGTGGAATAGCGGGAAACTCCTACGAGCAGTACTTC. Its protein is CASSVGGIAGNSYEQYF. The chain is built from TRBV9 and TRBJ2-7; 8 bases fit TRBD2. Germline CDR1 SGDLS, CDR2 YYNGEE. V was pared by 0 bases and J by 0 bases, with 8 bases of the junction left unmatched. The CDR3 is 17 residues long.

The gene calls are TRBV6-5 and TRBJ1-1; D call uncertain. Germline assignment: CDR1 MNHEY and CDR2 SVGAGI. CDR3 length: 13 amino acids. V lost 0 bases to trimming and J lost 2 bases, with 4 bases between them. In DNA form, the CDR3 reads TGTGCCAGCAGTTACTCAGATAACACTGAAGCTTTCTTT. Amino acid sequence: CASSYSDNTEAFF.

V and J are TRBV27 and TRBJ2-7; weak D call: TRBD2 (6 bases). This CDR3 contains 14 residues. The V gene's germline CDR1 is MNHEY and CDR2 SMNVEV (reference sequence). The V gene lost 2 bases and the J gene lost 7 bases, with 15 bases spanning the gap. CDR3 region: CASSLRLPGTEQYF. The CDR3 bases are TGTGCCAGCAGTTTAAGACTACCCGGGACTGAGCAGTACTTC.

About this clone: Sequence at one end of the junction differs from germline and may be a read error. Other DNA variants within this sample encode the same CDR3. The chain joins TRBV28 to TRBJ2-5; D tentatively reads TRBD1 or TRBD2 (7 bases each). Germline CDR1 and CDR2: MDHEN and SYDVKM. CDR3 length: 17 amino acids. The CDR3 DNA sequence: TGTGCTAGCAGTTTATCTCGGGGAGGGGGCGCGTTGGGGACCCAGTACTTC. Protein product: CASSLSRGGGALGTQYF.

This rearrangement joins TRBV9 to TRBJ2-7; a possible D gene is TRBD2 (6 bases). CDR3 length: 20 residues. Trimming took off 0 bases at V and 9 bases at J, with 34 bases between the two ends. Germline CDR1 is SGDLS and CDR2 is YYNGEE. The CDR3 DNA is TGTGCCAGCAGCGTAGGCATCGGGAGTCGACCGTTAAGGAATAGATCCCGGCAGTACTTC. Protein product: CASSVGIGSRPLRNRSRQYF.

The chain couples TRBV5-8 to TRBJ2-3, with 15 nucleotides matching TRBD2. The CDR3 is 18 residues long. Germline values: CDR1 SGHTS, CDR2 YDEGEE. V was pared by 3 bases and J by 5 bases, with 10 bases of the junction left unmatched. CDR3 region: CASSYRTGTSGGRDTQYF. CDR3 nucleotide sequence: TGTGCCAGCAGCTACAGAACCGGGACTAGCGGGGGGAGAGATACGCAGTATTTT.

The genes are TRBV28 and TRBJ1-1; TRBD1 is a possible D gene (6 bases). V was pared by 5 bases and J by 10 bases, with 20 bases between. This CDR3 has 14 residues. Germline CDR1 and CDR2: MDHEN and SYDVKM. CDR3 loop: CASSLQGLGTGAFF. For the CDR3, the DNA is TGTGCCAGCAGTCTACAGGGCTTAGGAACCGGAGCTTTCTTT. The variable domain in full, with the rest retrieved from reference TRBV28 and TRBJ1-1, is DVKVTQSSRYLVKRTGEKVFLECVQDMDHENMFWYRQDPGLGLRLIYFSYDVKMKEKGDIPEGYSVSREKKERFSLILESASTNQTSMYLCASSLQGLGTGAFFGQGTRLTVV.

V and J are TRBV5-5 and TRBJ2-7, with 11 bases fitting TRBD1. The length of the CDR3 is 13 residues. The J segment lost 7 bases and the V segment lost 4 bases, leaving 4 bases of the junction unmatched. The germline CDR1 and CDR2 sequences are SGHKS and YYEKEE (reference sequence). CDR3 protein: CASSPGTGGEQYF. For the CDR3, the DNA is TGTGCCAGCAGCCCCGGGACAGGGGGTGAGCAGTACTTC.

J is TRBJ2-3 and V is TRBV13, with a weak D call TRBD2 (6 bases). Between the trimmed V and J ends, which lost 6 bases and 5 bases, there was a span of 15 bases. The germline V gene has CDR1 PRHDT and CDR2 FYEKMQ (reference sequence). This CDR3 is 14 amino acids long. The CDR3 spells CASSYTTGGDTQYF. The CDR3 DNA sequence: TGTGCCAGCAGTTACACCACCGGGGGAGATACGCAGTATTTT.

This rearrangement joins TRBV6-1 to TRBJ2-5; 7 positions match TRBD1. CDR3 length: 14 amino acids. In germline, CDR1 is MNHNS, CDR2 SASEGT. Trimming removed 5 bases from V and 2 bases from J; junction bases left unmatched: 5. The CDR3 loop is CASSPWDRQETQYF. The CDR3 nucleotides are TGTGCCAGCAGTCCCTGGGACAGACAAGAGACCCAGTACTTC.

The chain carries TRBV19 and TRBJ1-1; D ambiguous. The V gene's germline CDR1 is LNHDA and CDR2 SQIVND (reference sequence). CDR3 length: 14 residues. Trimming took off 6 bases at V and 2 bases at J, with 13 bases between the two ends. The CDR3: CASSSPGRNTEAFF. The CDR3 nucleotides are TGTGCCAGTAGCTCCCCTGGGAGAAACACTGAAGCTTTCTTT.

CDR3 sequence (DNA): TGTGCCAGCAGTCCCGCCCCAGCTAACACCGGGGAGCTGTTTTTT. Amino acid sequence: CASSPAPANTGELFF. This chain connects TRBV27 to TRBJ2-2; no firm D call. V was shortened by 5 bases and J by 2 bases, with 12 bases between the two germline ends. Looked up from germline, CDR1 is MNHEY and CDR2 is SMNVEV (reference sequence). The CDR3 is 15 amino acids.

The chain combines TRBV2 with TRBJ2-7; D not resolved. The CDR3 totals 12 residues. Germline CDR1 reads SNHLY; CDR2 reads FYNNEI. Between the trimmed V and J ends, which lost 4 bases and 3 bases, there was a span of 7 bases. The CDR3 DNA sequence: TGTGCCAGCAGTGCCCCTGTCTACGAGCAGTACTTC. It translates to CASSAPVYEQYF.

The CDR3 coding sequence is TGTGCCAGCAGTTTTGTTAACCCGGGCGGCAATGAGCAGTTCTTC. Its translation is CASSFVNPGGNEQFF. J is TRBJ2-1 and V is TRBV28; no definite D call. Trimming took off 3 bases at V and 6 bases at J, with 15 bases between the two ends. Per the germline V gene, CDR1 is MDHEN and CDR2 is SYDVKM. The CDR3 runs 15 residues.

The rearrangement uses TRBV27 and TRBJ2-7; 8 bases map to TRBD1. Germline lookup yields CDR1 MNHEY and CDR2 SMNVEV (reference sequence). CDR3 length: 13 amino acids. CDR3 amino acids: CASSSGTGRPLIV. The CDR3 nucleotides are TGTGCCAGCAGTTCCGGGACAGGACGCCCACTGATAGTT.

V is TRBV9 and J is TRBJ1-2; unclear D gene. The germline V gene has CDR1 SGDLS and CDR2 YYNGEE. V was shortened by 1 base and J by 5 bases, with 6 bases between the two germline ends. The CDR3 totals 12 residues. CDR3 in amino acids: CASSVSGYGYTF. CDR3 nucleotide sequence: TGTGCCAGCAGCGTATCGGGGTATGGCTACACCTTC.

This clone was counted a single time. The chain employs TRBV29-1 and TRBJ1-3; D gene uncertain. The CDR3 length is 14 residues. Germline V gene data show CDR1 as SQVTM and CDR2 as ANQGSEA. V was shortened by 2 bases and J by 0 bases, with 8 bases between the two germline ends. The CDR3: CSVESVSSGNTIYF. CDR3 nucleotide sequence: TGCAGCGTTGAATCAGTCTCCTCTGGAAACACCATATATTTT.

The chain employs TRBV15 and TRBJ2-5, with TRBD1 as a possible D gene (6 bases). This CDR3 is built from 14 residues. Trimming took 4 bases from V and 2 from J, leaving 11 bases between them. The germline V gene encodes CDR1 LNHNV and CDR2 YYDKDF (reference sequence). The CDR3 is CATSIRGNQETQYF. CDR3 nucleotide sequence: TGTGCCACCAGCATAAGGGGGAATCAAGAGACCCAGTACTTC.